The 31 T cell receptor beta chains given below trace back to one sample, sequenced in a study of cytotoxic CD8 clonotypes in ibrutinib-treated CLL. Clones were sequenced by immunoSEQ multiplex PCR, and TCRdb holds only the in-frame ones, with some missing. The data contain 300,000 or so clones, roughly two thirds of them seen just once; the ten biggest clones take up under 8%. Sequencing was performed on PBMCs, taken after 36 months of ibrutinib treatment. The receptor source for this set is a human donor with chronic lymphocytic leukemia.

This clone has more than one count but fewer than ten. The V call is TRBV9, the J call TRBJ2-3; unclear D gene. Germline loops: CDR1 SGDLS, CDR2 YYNGEE. The CDR3 covers 14 residues. The V and J ends lost 0 bases and 0 bases respectively, with 5 bases between them. CDR3 amino acids: CASSVVASTDTQYF. DNA for the CDR3: TGTGCCAGCAGCGTAGTAGCAAGCACAGATACGCAGTATTTT.

In this sample, this clone turned up many times. The J gene is TRBJ1-5, the V gene TRBV6-1, with D possibly TRBD1 on 5 matching bases. Germline assignment: CDR1 MNHNS and CDR2 SASEGT. The length of the CDR3 is 14 residues. Trimming took off 6 bases at V and 4 bases at J, with 13 bases between the two ends. The DNA for the CDR3 is TGTGCCAGCAGCGGCTGGGGGGATAATCAGCCCCAGCATTTT. The encoded protein is CASSGWGDNQPQHF.

This chain links TRBV4-2 with TRBJ1-6; D not resolved. With 0 bases removed from V and 4 bases from J, the gap between germline ends came to 13 bases. Per the germline V gene, CDR1 is LGHNA and CDR2 is YNFKEQ. The length of the CDR3 is 17 residues. DNA for the CDR3: TGTGCCAGCAGCCAAGAGGGAATGAGACTGTATAATTCACCCCTCCACTTT. Its translation is CASSQEGMRLYNSPLHF.

This clone was detected only once. The chain recombines TRBV12-5 with TRBJ1-3; D unresolved. The CDR3 loop spans 16 amino acids. Trimming took off 2 bases at V and 4 bases at J, with 15 bases between the two ends. The germline gives CDR1 LGHNT, CDR2 FRNRAP. As DNA, the CDR3 is TGTGCTAGTGGTTTGATGACCAATTGGCGCGGAAACACCATATATTTT. Translation gives CASGLMTNWRGNTIYF.

This rearrangement joins TRBV9 to TRBJ2-5; D may be TRBD2 (6 bases). The CDR3 loop spans 15 amino acids. The V gene's germline CDR1 is SGDLS and CDR2 YYNGEE. V was cut by 0 bases and J by 2 bases, with 11 bases left in between. The CDR3 sequence: CASSVGGGLQETQYF. The CDR3 DNA is TGTGCCAGCAGCGTAGGGGGAGGACTGCAAGAGACCCAGTACTTC. The entire variable domain, with the rest obtained from reference TRBV9 and TRBJ2-5, is as follows: DSGVTQTPKHLITATGQRVTLRCSPRSGDLSVYWYQQSLDQGLQFLIQYYNGEERAKGNILERFSAQQFPDLHSELNLSSLELGDSALYFCASSVGGGLQETQYFGPGTRLLVL.

This clone was counted a few times. The chain links TRBV5-1 to TRBJ2-7; possibly TRBD1 for D (6 bases). CDR3 length equals 13 residues. CDR1 and CDR2 from the germline V gene are SGHRS and YFSETQ. Trimming left V 2 bases short and J 5 bases short, with 11 bases between. CDR3 in DNA: TGCGCCAGCAGCTTCCGATACAGGGACGAGCAGTACTTC. This translates into CASSFRYRDEQYF.

The chain uses TRBV5-1 and TRBJ2-5; 7 nucleotides agree with TRBD2. This CDR3 comprises 13 residues. The trim removed 4 bases at V and 4 bases at J, leaving 4 bases unmatched. Germline V gives CDR1 SGHRS, CDR2 YFSETQ. The CDR3 spells CASSPSGPETQYF. DNA of the CDR3: TGCGCCAGCAGCCCTAGCGGCCCAGAGACCCAGTACTTC.

The gene calls are TRBV15 and TRBJ2-2; D is ambiguous. Trimming pared 0 bases from V and 5 bases from J, leaving 7 bases between. There are 14 residues in the CDR3. The V gene's germline CDR1 is LNHNV and CDR2 YYDKDF (reference sequence). This CDR3 is CATSRDAATGELFF. CDR3 coding DNA: TGTGCCACCAGCAGAGATGCGGCGACCGGGGAGCTGTTTTTT. The full variable domain, rest sourced from reference TRBV15 and TRBJ2-2, is DAMVIQNPRYQVTQFGKPVTLSCSQTLNHNVMYWYQQKSSQAPKLLFHYYDKDFNNEADTPDNFQSRRPNTSFCFLDIRSPGLGDTAMYLCATSRDAATGELFFGEGSRLTVL.

J is TRBJ2-7 and V is TRBV27, with TRBD1 matching 10 bases. The trim removed 4 bases at V and 5 bases at J, leaving 5 bases unmatched. The CDR3 has 14 amino acids. From germline, CDR1 is MNHEY and CDR2 SMNVEV (reference sequence). CDR3 residues: CASSSTGGRDEQYF. In DNA form, the CDR3 reads TGTGCCAGCAGTTCGACAGGGGGCCGAGACGAGCAGTACTTC.

The chain joins TRBV7-2 to TRBJ2-7; weak D call: TRBD1 (5 bases). Between the trimmed V and J ends, which lost 6 bases and 5 bases, there was a span of 14 bases. CDR1 and CDR2 (germline): SGHTA, FQGNSA. This CDR3 is 13 amino acids long. As DNA, the CDR3 is TGTGCCAGCAGTTCGGCAGGGAAAGACGAGCAGTACTTC. Protein: CASSSAGKDEQYF.

In its sample, this clone was seen a few times. This chain joins TRBV11-2 and TRBJ1-4; D gene uncertain. The CDR3 length is 14 residues. V lost 0 bases to trimming and J lost 13 bases, with 15 bases between them. Germline values: CDR1 SGHAT, CDR2 FQNNGV. CDR3 in amino acids: CASSLEGFGGPLFF. In nucleotides, the CDR3 is TGTGCCAGCAGCTTAGAGGGCTTCGGCGGGCCACTGTTTTTT.

J is TRBJ1-3 and V is TRBV4-1, with D uncertain. In germline, CDR1 is MGHRA, CDR2 YSYEKL. V was shortened by 4 bases and J by 0 bases, with 13 bases between the two germline ends. The CDR3 consists of 16 residues. The CDR3 spells CASSREFMSSGNTIYF. DNA for the CDR3: TGCGCCAGCAGCCGAGAGTTCATGAGCTCTGGAAACACCATATATTTT.

The chain carries TRBV4-2 and TRBJ2-5; TRBD1 matches 8 bases. J gave up 2 bases and V 3 bases, and 5 bases lay outside the gene matches. In germline, CDR1 is LGHNA, CDR2 YNFKEQ. This CDR3 is built from 15 residues. This chain's CDR3 is CASSHGTGEQETQYF. The CDR3 bases are TGTGCCAGCAGCCATGGGACAGGAGAGCAAGAGACCCAGTACTTC.

This clone was seen more than once but under ten times. CDR3 amino acids: CASSWDKLDYEQYF. As DNA, the CDR3 is TGTGCCAGCAGCTGGGACAAGCTAGACTACGAGCAGTACTTC. The genes are TRBV2 and TRBJ2-7, with TRBD1 as a possible D gene (6 bases). Trimming took off 6 bases at V and 3 bases at J, with 15 bases between the two ends. Germline V gene lookup returns CDR1 SNHLY and CDR2 FYNNEI. There are 14 residues in the CDR3.

The rearrangement uses TRBV7-9 and TRBJ1-4, with D unclear. V was cut by 1 base and J by 7 bases, with 13 bases left in between. CDR1 and CDR2 (germline): SEHNR, FQNEAQ (reference sequence). The CDR3 runs to 15 residues. The CDR3 loop is CASSLGAGLSEKLFF. The CDR3 coding sequence is TGTGCCAGCAGCTTAGGGGCAGGACTGTCTGAAAAACTGTTTTTT.

The genes are TRBV9 and TRBJ2-1; 8 positions agree with TRBD2. V shed 3 bases, J shed 4 bases, and the junction held 9 bases outside the gene matches. In germline, CDR1 is SGDLS, CDR2 YYNGEE. The CDR3 contains 16 residues. CDR3 DNA sequence: TGTGCCAGCAGCGGGGAGGTTAGCGGGGCATACAATGAGCAGTTCTTC. Amino acids: CASSGEVSGAYNEQFF.

This clone was recorded a few times. The chain links TRBV5-8 to TRBJ2-7; D remains ambiguous. Per the germline V gene, CDR1 is SGHTS and CDR2 is YDEGEE. With 1 base removed from V and 0 bases from J, the gap between germline ends came to 5 bases. The CDR3 runs 13 residues. DNA for the CDR3: TGTGCCAGCAGCTTGTTGGGCTCCTACGAGCAGTACTTC. It codes for CASSLLGSYEQYF.

The CDR3 DNA reads TGCGCCAGCAGCACCAGACAGGGGAACTATGGCTACACCTTC. It codes for CASSTRQGNYGYTF. The gene calls are TRBV5-1 and TRBJ1-2, with 8 bases fitting TRBD1. Unmatched junction bases numbered 4, after V lost 4 bases and J lost 2 bases. Looked up from germline, CDR1 is SGHRS and CDR2 is YFSETQ. This CDR3 spans 14 amino acids.

The V gene is TRBV19, the J gene TRBJ2-2; D gene uncertain. The CDR3 contains 13 residues. Germline CDR1 and CDR2: LNHDA and SQIVND (reference sequence). V was clipped by 4 bases and J by 6 bases, with 9 bases between them. Written as DNA, the CDR3 is TGTGCCAGTAGTACCTGGGGTCCCGGGGAGCTGTTTTTT. Translation gives CASSTWGPGELFF.

The gene calls are TRBV7-2 and TRBJ1-2; D gene ambiguous. Trimming shortened V by 5 bases and J by 0 bases, and 16 bases separated the two germline ends. CDR3 length: 16 residues. Germline CDR1 and CDR2: SGHTA and FQGNSA. CDR3 sequence (DNA): TGTGCCAGCAGCGCCAGGTTCCGTTCGGCTAACTATGGCTACACCTTC. Its translation: CASSARFRSANYGYTF.

The V call is TRBV6-5, the J call TRBJ1-5, with D unresolved. V lost 4 bases to trimming and J lost 7 bases, with 11 bases between them. CDR3 size: 13 residues. Germline V lookup: CDR1 MNHEY, CDR2 SVGAGI. The CDR3 loop is CASSLSPVQPQHF. The CDR3 DNA reads TGTGCCAGCAGTTTATCTCCAGTGCAGCCCCAGCATTTT.

V usage is TRBV2 and J usage is TRBJ2-3; tentative D call: TRBD2 (6 bases). CDR1 is SNHLY and CDR2 is FYNNEI in the germline V gene. Trimming pared 1 base from V and 1 base from J, leaving 12 bases between. CDR3 length equals 16 residues. The CDR3 DNA follows: TGTGCCAGCAGTGAAGAAGTAGCGGAGCGCACAGATACGCAGTATTTT. This codes for CASSEEVAERTDTQYF.

The CDR3 loop reads CASGTTGTSSYEQYF. DNA for the CDR3: TGTGCCAGTGGGACAACCGGGACATCCTCCTACGAGCAGTACTTC. The genes are TRBV6-5 and TRBJ2-7; possible D gene TRBD1, 6 bases. V was cut by 9 bases and J by 0 bases, with 18 bases left in between. Per germline, CDR1 MNHEY and CDR2 SVGAGI. This CDR3 has 15 amino acids.

This clone was seen a handful of times. This sequence joins TRBV9 and TRBJ2-7; 8 positions match TRBD2. J lost 0 bases, V lost 6 bases, and 14 bases had no gene match. Germline values: CDR1 SGDLS, CDR2 YYNGEE. CDR3 length: 17 amino acids. CDR3 sequence reads: CASTECLGGRHSYEQYF. In DNA, the CDR3 is TGTGCCAGCACCGAATGTCTTGGCGGGAGGCACTCCTACGAGCAGTACTTC.

The rearrangement uses TRBV2 and TRBJ2-7; 9 positions agree with TRBD2. The CDR3 spans 14 residues. Germline CDR1 SNHLY, CDR2 FYNNEI. The V and J ends lost 8 bases and 4 bases, in that order; junction bases with no gene match: 9. The DNA for the CDR3 is TGTGCCAGCTACCCCCTGACTAGCGGATACGAGCAGTACTTC. Amino acids: CASYPLTSGYEQYF.

This sequence joins TRBV6-5 and TRBJ1-2; the D gene is possibly TRBD1 (5 bases). Germline V gives CDR1 MNHEY, CDR2 SVGAGI. The CDR3 is 13 amino acids. The germline V and J ends were trimmed by 8 bases and 3 bases, with 13 bases remaining between them. The CDR3 reads CASGGRADYGYTF. The CDR3 nucleotides are TGTGCCAGCGGTGGCAGGGCCGACTATGGCTACACCTTC.

Only a few counts were recorded for this clone. The V and J genes are TRBV5-1 and TRBJ2-5, with 8 bases that match TRBD2. The length of the CDR3 is 14 residues. V lost 0 bases and J lost 3; bases outside the gene matches: 1. The germline CDR1 and CDR2 sequences are SGHRS and YFSETQ. CDR3 residues: CASSLEAGEETQYF. CDR3 bases: TGCGCCAGCAGCTTGGAAGCGGGAGAAGAGACCCAGTACTTC.

This sequence joins TRBV11-3 and TRBJ2-3; D tentatively reads TRBD1 or TRBD2 (5 bases each). The V end was cut by 2 bases, the J end by 3 bases, with 9 bases between. CDR1 and CDR2 from the germline V gene are SGHNT and YENEEA. This CDR3 is 14 amino acids long. The CDR3 reads CASSLQGPTDTQYF. In DNA form, the CDR3 reads TGTGCCAGCAGCTTACAGGGACCGACAGATACGCAGTATTTT.

The chain is built from TRBV2 and TRBJ1-5, with unresolved D. Germline CDR1 reads SNHLY; CDR2 reads FYNNEI. This CDR3 region has 12 residues. Between the trimmed V and J ends, which lost 8 bases and 3 bases, there was a span of 8 bases. Here the CDR3 reads CASASINQPQHF. CDR3 bases: TGTGCCAGCGCATCCATCAATCAGCCCCAGCATTTT.

This clone appeared a few times. J is TRBJ1-6 and V is TRBV9, with 7 nucleotides matching TRBD1. From germline, CDR1 is SGDLS and CDR2 YYNGEE. The CDR3 spans 16 residues. Trimming took 3 bases from V and 7 from J; bases not matched to a gene: 10. The CDR3 here is CASSDRGTVGNSPLHF. The CDR3 DNA reads TGTGCCAGCAGCGACCGAGGGACAGTGGGGAATTCACCCCTCCACTTT.

The V gene is TRBV2, the J gene TRBJ2-7; 8 bases are a match to TRBD2. The CDR3 is 15 amino acids. The J segment lost 0 bases and the V segment lost 3 bases, leaving 4 bases of the junction unmatched. Per the germline V gene, CDR1 is SNHLY and CDR2 is FYNNEI. The CDR3 loop reads CASSDWTSFSYEQYF. The CDR3 DNA follows: TGTGCCAGCAGTGATTGGACTAGCTTCTCCTACGAGCAGTACTTC.